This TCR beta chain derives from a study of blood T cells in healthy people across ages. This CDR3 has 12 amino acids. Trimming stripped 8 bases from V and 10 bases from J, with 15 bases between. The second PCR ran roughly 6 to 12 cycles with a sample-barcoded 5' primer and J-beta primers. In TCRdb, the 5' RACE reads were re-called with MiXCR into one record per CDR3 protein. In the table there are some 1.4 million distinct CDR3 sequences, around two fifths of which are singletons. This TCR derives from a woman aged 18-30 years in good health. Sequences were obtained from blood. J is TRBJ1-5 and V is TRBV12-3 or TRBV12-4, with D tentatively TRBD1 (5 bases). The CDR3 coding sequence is TGTGCCAGCCAGGGTGGGCTAGGACCCCAGCATTTT. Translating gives CASQGGLGPQHF.